This TCR beta chain was recovered during a study of T cell responses to AZD1222 COVID-19 vaccine. V dropped 0 bases and J dropped 3 bases, with 15 bases sitting between them. This CDR3 region has 16 residues. CDR1 is GTSNPN and CDR2 is SVGIG in the germline V gene (reference sequence). Produced via immunoSEQ multiplex PCR; TCRdb's table is partial and in-frame only. The data show 110,000 or so clones, more than 70% seen once. The chain couples TRBV30 to TRBJ1-5, with D unclear. The clonotype was recovered from an adult who received the AZD1222 COVID-19 vaccine. Sequencing used peripheral blood, obtained 28 days after the second AZD1222 dose. The CDR3, as DNA: TGTGCCTGGAGTGTAAAAAATTCTGTTATCAATCAGCCCCAGCATTTT. It is translated as CAWSVKNSVINQPQHF.